This T cell receptor (beta chain) was recorded in a study of graft-versus-host responses after intestinal transplantation. The repertoire was sequenced with immunoSEQ multiplex PCR; TCRdb's copy has only in-frame clones and lacks some. The sample contains about 110,000 clones, approximately 90% of which appear only once. V was cut by 5 bases and J by 0 bases, with 10 bases left in between. The CDR3 sequence is 14 residues long. CDR1 and CDR2 from the germline V gene are SGHTA and FQGTGA. To note about this clone: The antigen is unknown.

This sequence was found in a human donor who was the organ donor for an intestinal transplant. The sequenced sample was unstimulated CD4+ T cells sorted from spleen or lymph node cells, obtained before transplant. The rearrangement uses TRBV7-3 and TRBJ1-1; D is uncertain. The CDR3 protein is CASSPTGMNTEAFF. The CDR3 DNA follows: TGTGCCAGCAGCCCGACGGGGATGAACACTGAAGCTTTCTTT. Supplemented by reference TRBV7-3 and TRBJ1-1, the full variable domain reads GAGVSQTPSNKVTEKGKYVELRCDPISGHTALYWYRQSLGQGPEFLIYFQGTGAADDSGLPNDRFFAVRPEGSVSTLKIQRTERGDSAVYLCASSPTGMNTEAFFGQGTRLTVV.